Below are 14 T cell receptor beta chains sequenced from a single sample in a study of radiation and T cells in renal cell carcinoma. Only in-frame clones appear in the TCRdb table, and some are missing; sequencing was by immunoSEQ multiplex PCR. The sample includes about 160,000 clones, around 89% seen only once; the top ten take 4.1%. Time point denoted: baseline pretreatment blood. Treatment: 15 Gy SBRT to primary tumor, nephrectomy 4 weeks later. Sequenced here: blood, sampled from a patient whose treatment included radiotherapy and nephrectomy. These TCRs come from a woman in her 70s with renal cell carcinoma.

This sequence joins TRBV4-3 and TRBJ1-5; no definite D call. Trimming took off 0 bases at V and 7 bases at J, with 16 bases between the two ends. Germline V CDR1 and CDR2: LGHNA, YSLEER. This CDR3 region has 16 residues. CDR3 region: CASSQEIARKGQPQHF. In DNA form, the CDR3 reads TGCGCCAGCAGCCAAGAGATTGCCCGGAAAGGACAGCCCCAGCATTTT.

This chain uses TRBV6-5 with TRBJ1-1; D is perhaps TRBD1 (5 bases). Deletions cut 2 bases from V and 0 bases from J, with 10 bases between. Germline values: CDR1 MNHEY, CDR2 SVGAGI. The CDR3 spans 15 residues. Written as DNA, the CDR3 is TGTGCCAGCAGTTACGGGGGACGGATGAACACTGAAGCTTTCTTT. Its translation is CASSYGGRMNTEAFF.

This chain links TRBV19 with TRBJ1-5; D uncertain. Germline V gene sequence: CDR1 LNHDA, CDR2 SQIVND (reference sequence). Trimming cost V 7 bases and J 2 bases, with 18 bases left between them. The CDR3 extends over 16 amino acids. The CDR3 sequence is CASKGDRLTGNQPQHF. CDR3 coding DNA: TGTGCCAGTAAAGGAGATCGACTCACGGGCAATCAGCCCCAGCATTTT.

This clone was detected only once. The gene calls are TRBV18 and TRBJ2-1; D gene ambiguous. Deletions cut 2 bases from V and 3 bases from J, with 11 bases between. Germline lookup yields CDR1 KGHSH and CDR2 LQKENI. CDR3 size: 15 residues. The CDR3 sequence is CASSPGDIYYNEQFF. CDR3 DNA: TGTGCCAGCTCACCAGGAGACATATACTACAATGAGCAGTTCTTC. The full variable domain, in which reference TRBV18 and TRBJ2-1 provide the parts outside the CDR3, is NAGVMQNPRHLVRRRGQEARLRCSPMKGHSHVYWYRQLPEEGLKFMVYLQKENIIDESGMPKERFSAEFPKEGPSILRIQQVVRGDSAAYFCASSPGDIYYNEQFFGPGTRLTVL.

With respect to this clone: The sample has other DNA sequences that encode this CDR3 too. This chain uses TRBV27 with TRBJ2-7; D uncertain. Per germline, CDR1 MNHEY and CDR2 SMNVEV (reference sequence). Trimming took 2 bases from V and 2 from J, leaving 7 bases between them. There are 13 residues in the CDR3. CDR3 coding DNA: TGTGCCAGCAGTTTACTAGGGACCTACGAGCAGTACTTC. As protein: CASSLLGTYEQYF.

The chain uses TRBV2 and TRBJ2-6; D not resolved. Per the germline V gene, CDR1 is SNHLY and CDR2 is FYNNEI. This CDR3 is 14 amino acids long. V was cut by 6 bases and J by 1 base, with 7 bases left in between. This chain's CDR3 is CASRDPSGANVLTF. For the CDR3, the DNA is TGTGCCAGCAGAGACCCTTCTGGGGCCAACGTCCTGACTTTC.

In its sample, this clone was seen once. The chain couples TRBV30 to TRBJ2-1, with 8 bases matching TRBD2. The CDR3 consists of 11 residues. In germline, CDR1 is GTSNPN, CDR2 SVGIG (reference sequence). CDR3 amino acids: CARGSGGEQFF. The CDR3 coding sequence is TGTGCACGGGGGTCGGGGGGGGAGCAGTTCTTC.

The CDR3 DNA reads as TGCAGCGTCCCCCCGAGCAGGGCGGATTCCGAGCAGTACTTC. This gives the protein CSVPPSRADSEQYF. The chain carries TRBV29-1 and TRBJ2-7, with D possibly TRBD1 on 5 matching bases. Trimming stripped 6 bases from V and 6 bases from J, with 21 bases between. This CDR3 has 14 amino acids. In germline, CDR1 is SQVTM, CDR2 ANQGSEA.

The chain joins TRBV4-2 to TRBJ1-3, with unresolved D. The length of the CDR3 is 15 residues. V lost 0 bases, J lost 0 bases, and 6 bases lay in between. CDR1 and CDR2 (germline): LGHNA, YNFKEQ. This chain's CDR3 is CASSQDSSSGNTIYF. The CDR3 DNA reads as TGTGCCAGCAGCCAAGATTCGAGCTCTGGAAACACCATATATTTT.

CDR3 DNA sequence: TGTGCCAGCAGCCAAGATTATGGGAGTAACAGGGACTCCCAGCATTTT. Translating it yields CASSQDYGSNRDSQHF. The J gene is TRBJ1-5, the V gene TRBV4-2, with D maybe TRBD1 (6 bases). From germline, CDR1 is LGHNA and CDR2 YNFKEQ. There are 16 residues in the CDR3. Deletions cut 0 bases from V and 11 bases from J, with 20 bases between.

This clone was seen once. V is TRBV7-2 and J is TRBJ2-2; D not certain. This CDR3 contains 13 residues. Between the trimmed V and J ends, which lost 1 base and 8 bases, there was a span of 8 bases. The germline V gene encodes CDR1 SGHTA and CDR2 FQGNSA. CDR3: CASSLERKGELFF. The CDR3 DNA reads TGTGCCAGCAGCTTAGAGAGGAAAGGGGAGCTGTTTTTT.

This sequence joins TRBV9 and TRBJ2-1; unclear D gene. V was pared by 0 bases and J by 2 bases, with 9 bases between. Germline lookup yields CDR1 SGDLS and CDR2 YYNGEE. The length of the CDR3 is 15 residues. CDR3 DNA: TGTGCCAGCAGCGTAGAACTTATCACCTACAATGAGCAGTTCTTC. This translates into CASSVELITYNEQFF.

The chain employs TRBV11-2 and TRBJ2-1; D gene uncertain. Germline lookup yields CDR1 SGHAT and CDR2 FQNNGV. The ends were cut back, 5 bases at V and 7 bases at J, with 9 bases in the middle. The CDR3 consists of 12 residues. CDR3 nucleotide sequence: TGTGCCAGCAGCGCGGTTGGGAATGAGCAGTTCTTC. Amino acids: CASSAVGNEQFF.

The chain carries TRBV30 and TRBJ1-5; D might be TRBD1 (6 bases). Per the germline V gene, CDR1 is GTSNPN and CDR2 is SVGIG (reference sequence). V was trimmed by 2 bases and J by 5 bases, leaving 10 bases between them. CDR3 size: 13 residues. CDR3 loop: CAWSSGAHQPQHF. The CDR3 DNA reads TGTGCCTGGAGTTCGGGGGCTCATCAGCCCCAGCATTTT.